The clone carrying this T cell receptor (beta chain) came up once. The antigen is not known. This CDR3 comprises 15 residues. TCR beta cDNA libraries had unique molecular identifiers. Via MiXCR, TCRdb re-called the PCR reads, giving one row per CDR3 protein. The sample comprises 750,000 to 950,000 distinct CDR3 sequences, roughly 50% of which are singletons, and under 6% rests with the top ten. This specimen belongs to a study of post-analysis software for immune sequencing data. Study results and caveats: Patients used about 5 TRBV segments, including TRBV5-6, TRBV5-1 and TRBV20-1, more often than controls.

The receptor was derived from a girl aged 10 to 17 with multiple sclerosis. This chain uses TRBV21-1 with TRBJ2-5; TRBD2, the table's D call, was not compared with the DNA. With the DNA end fitting TRBJ2-7 better, the J assignment may be wrong. TRBV21-1 is a known pseudogene. The material sequenced was blood. The chain's CDR3 is CASSRPGTLYYEQYF. The CDR3, as DNA: TGTGCCAGCAGCAGACCCGGGACTCTCTACTACGAGCAGTACTTC.